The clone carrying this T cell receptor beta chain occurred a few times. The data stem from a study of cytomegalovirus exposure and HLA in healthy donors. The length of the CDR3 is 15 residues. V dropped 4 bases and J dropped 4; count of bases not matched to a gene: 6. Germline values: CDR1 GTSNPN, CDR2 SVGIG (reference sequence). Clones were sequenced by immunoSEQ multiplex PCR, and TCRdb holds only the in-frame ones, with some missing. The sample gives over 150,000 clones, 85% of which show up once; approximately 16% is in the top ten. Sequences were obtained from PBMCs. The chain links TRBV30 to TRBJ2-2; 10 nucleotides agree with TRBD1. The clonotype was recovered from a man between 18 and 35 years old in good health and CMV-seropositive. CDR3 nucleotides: TGTGCCTGGATGCTGGGGACAGGGGTCACCGGGGAGCTGTTTTTT. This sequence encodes CAWMLGTGVTGELFF. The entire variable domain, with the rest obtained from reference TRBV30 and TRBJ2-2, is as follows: SQTIHQWPATLVQPVGSPLSLECTVEGTSNPNLYWYRQAAGRGLQLLFYSVGIGQISSEVPQNLSASRPQDRQFILSSKKLLLSDSGFYLCAWMLGTGVTGELFFGEGSRLTVL.